A few counts support the clone carrying this T cell receptor (beta chain). Its antigen is not known. With 6 bases clipped from V and 2 bases from J, the junction kept 10 bases outside the gene matches. The CDR3 is 14 residues long. Germline CDR1 DFQATT, CDR2 SNEGSKA (reference sequence). Through a sample-barcoded 5' primer and a J-beta primer mix, a second PCR was run for roughly 7 to 12 cycles. In TCRdb, the 5' RACE reads were re-called with MiXCR into one record per CDR3 protein. The repertoire holds 800,000 to 950,000 distinct CDR3 sequences, roughly 29% seen once, with roughly a tenth in the top ten. This entry belongs to a study of blood T cells in healthy people across ages. The study, taken as a whole, reports: Compared with aged donors, long-lived donors showed fewer expanded clones, suggesting selection.

These same records also appear under a second study, on T cells of mothers and their children. From that study: The yield was over 9 million TCR beta CDR3 reads from each mother and a few million from each child.

The J gene is TRBJ2-7, the V gene TRBV20-1, with TRBD2 matching 7 bases. The source of this sequence is a woman between 35 and 50 years old in good health. Sample: blood. CDR3 sequence (DNA): TGCAGTGCACCCAGGGCGGGGGTCCCCTACGAGCAGTACTTC. Protein: CSAPRAGVPYEQYF.